Listed below are T cell receptor beta chains from one sample, sequenced in a study of shared clonotypes between healthy human individuals. Here immunoSEQ multiplex PCR was the method, and the copy in TCRdb shows in-frame clones only, minus some. The data contain fewer than 650,000 clones, approximately 80% of them seen just once; the ten biggest clones take up roughly 13%. Specimen: PBMCs. Source of these receptors: a woman aged 40 to 55 in good health. Some clones in this sample may be carry-over from other donors' samples. The CDR3 runs from the conserved cysteine through the conserved F or W. Each record gives: J gene, V gene, clone size, D gene, CDR3 DNA, CDR3 protein. The D gene is left open where the match is weak. Part of the rows lack a size; the others show once, few, many or a class for expanded clones.

j_gene: TRBJ2-6
v_gene: TRBV9
abundance: .
d_gene: .
CDR3nt: TGTGCCAGCAGCGTATCCCGTAGTGGGGCCAACGTCCTGACTTTC
CDR3aa: CASSVSRSGANVLTF

j_gene: TRBJ2-3
v_gene: TRBV6-1
abundance: few
d_gene: .
CDR3nt: TGTGCCAGCAGTCTCCGGGACACCTTTCGAGATACGCAGTATTTT
CDR3aa: CASSLRDTFRDTQYF

j_gene: TRBJ1-2
v_gene: TRBV30
abundance: .
d_gene: TRBD1
CDR3nt: TGTGCCTGGAGTGTAAACAGGGGAACGCATGGCTACACCTTC
CDR3aa: CAWSVNRGTHGYTF

j_gene: TRBJ2-7
v_gene: TRBV19
abundance: .
d_gene: .
CDR3nt: TGTGCCAGTACTCCAGGGGAAGGGCGCCAGTACTTC
CDR3aa: CASTPGEGRQYF

j_gene: TRBJ2-1
v_gene: TRBV7-2
abundance: .
d_gene: TRBD1
CDR3nt: TGTGCCAGCAGCTTAAAGGGGGCGCGCCCGATTGAGCAGTTCTTC
CDR3aa: CASSLKGARPIEQFF

j_gene: TRBJ2-1
v_gene: TRBV28
abundance: .
d_gene: .
CDR3nt: TGTGCCAGCAGTTTGATAGGGTTGAATGAGCAGTTCTTC
CDR3aa: CASSLIGLNEQFF

j_gene: TRBJ2-7
v_gene: TRBV5-6
abundance: .
d_gene: .
CDR3nt: TGTGCCAGCAGCTTGATGGGGCGGGTATCCTACGAGCAGTACTTC
CDR3aa: CASSLMGRVSYEQYF

j_gene: TRBJ2-5
v_gene: TRBV7-2
abundance: .
d_gene: TRBD2
CDR3nt: TGTGCCAGCAGCTTAAACGGGAGGGCCAGGGAGACCCAGTACTTC
CDR3aa: CASSLNGRARETQYF

j_gene: TRBJ2-7
v_gene: TRBV11-2
abundance: .
d_gene: TRBD2
CDR3nt: TGTGCCAGCAGCACCAGGACTAGCGGCGAGCAGTACTTC
CDR3aa: CASSTRTSGEQYF

j_gene: TRBJ2-3
v_gene: TRBV29-1
abundance: .
d_gene: .
CDR3nt: TGCAGCGTTGAAGAACAGTCAGATACGCAGTATTTT
CDR3aa: CSVEEQSDTQYF